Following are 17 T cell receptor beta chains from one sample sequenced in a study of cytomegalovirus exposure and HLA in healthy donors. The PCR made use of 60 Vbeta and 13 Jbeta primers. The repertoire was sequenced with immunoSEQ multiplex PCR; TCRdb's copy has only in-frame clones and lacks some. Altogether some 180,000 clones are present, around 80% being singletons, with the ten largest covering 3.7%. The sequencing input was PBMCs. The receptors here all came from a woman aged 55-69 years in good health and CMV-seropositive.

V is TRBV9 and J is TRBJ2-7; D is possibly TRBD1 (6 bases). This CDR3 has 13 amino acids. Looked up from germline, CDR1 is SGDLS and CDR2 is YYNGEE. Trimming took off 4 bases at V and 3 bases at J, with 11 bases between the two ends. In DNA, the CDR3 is TGTGCCAGCAGCTGGAGGACAGACTACGAGCAGTACTTC. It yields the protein CASSWRTDYEQYF.

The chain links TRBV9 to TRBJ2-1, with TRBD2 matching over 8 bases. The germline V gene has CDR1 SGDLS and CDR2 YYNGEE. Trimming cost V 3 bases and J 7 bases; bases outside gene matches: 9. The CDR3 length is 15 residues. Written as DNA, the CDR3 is TGTGCCAGCAGCGCCACCAGCGGGAGTTCGAATGAGCAGTTCTTC. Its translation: CASSATSGSSNEQFF.

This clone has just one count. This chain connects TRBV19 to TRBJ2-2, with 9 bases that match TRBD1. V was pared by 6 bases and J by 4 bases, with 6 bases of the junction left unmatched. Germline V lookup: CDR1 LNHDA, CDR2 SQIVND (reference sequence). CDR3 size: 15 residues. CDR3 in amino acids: CASSPGTGFTGELFF. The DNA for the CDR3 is TGTGCCAGTAGCCCCGGGACAGGGTTCACCGGGGAGCTGTTTTTT. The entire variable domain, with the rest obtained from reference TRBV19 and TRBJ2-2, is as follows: DGGITQSPKYLFRKEGQNVTLSCEQNLNHDAMYWYRQDPGQGLRLIYYSQIVNDFQKGDIAEGYSVSREKKESFPLTVTSAQKNPTAFYLCASSPGTGFTGELFFGEGSRLTVL.

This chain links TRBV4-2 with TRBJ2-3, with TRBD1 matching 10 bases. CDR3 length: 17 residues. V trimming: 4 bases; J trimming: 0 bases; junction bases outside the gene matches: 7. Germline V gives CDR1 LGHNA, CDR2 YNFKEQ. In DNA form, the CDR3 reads TGTGCCAGCAGCCCACTCGGACAGGGGGTGAGCACAGATACGCAGTATTTT. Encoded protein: CASSPLGQGVSTDTQYF.

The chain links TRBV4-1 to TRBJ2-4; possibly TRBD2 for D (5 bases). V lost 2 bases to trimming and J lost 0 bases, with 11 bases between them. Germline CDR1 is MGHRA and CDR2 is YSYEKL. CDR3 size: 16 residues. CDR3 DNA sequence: TGCGCCAGCAGCCAAATCCCGGGGATAGCCAAAAACATTCAGTACTTC. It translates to CASSQIPGIAKNIQYF.

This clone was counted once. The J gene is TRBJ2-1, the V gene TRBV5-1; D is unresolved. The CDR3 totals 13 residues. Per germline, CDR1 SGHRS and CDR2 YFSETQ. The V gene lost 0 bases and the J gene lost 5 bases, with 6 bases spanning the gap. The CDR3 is CASSLGSNNEQFF. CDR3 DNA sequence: TGCGCCAGCAGCTTGGGAAGCAACAATGAGCAGTTCTTC.

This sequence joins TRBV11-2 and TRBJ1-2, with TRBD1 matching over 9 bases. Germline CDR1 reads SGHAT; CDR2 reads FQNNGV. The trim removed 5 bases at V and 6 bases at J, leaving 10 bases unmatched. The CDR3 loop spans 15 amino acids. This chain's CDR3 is CASSHYRGRRDGYTF. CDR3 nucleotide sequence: TGTGCCAGCAGCCACTACAGGGGGCGCCGAGATGGCTACACCTTC.

The CDR3 reads CAWMSPGDSGELFF. In DNA form, the CDR3 reads TGTGCCTGGATGTCCCCCGGGGACAGCGGGGAGCTGTTTTTT. The V call is TRBV30, the J call TRBJ2-2, with TRBD1 identical over 7 bases. The germline CDR1 and CDR2 sequences are GTSNPN and SVGIG (reference sequence). This CDR3 is built from 14 residues. V dropped 4 bases and J dropped 7; count of bases not matched to a gene: 9. The full variable domain, completed using reference TRBV30 and TRBJ2-2, is SQTIHQWPATLVQPVGSPLSLECTVEGTSNPNLYWYRQAAGRGLQLLFYSVGIGQISSEVPQNLSASRPQDRQFILSSKKLLLSDSGFYLCAWMSPGDSGELFFGEGSRLTVL.

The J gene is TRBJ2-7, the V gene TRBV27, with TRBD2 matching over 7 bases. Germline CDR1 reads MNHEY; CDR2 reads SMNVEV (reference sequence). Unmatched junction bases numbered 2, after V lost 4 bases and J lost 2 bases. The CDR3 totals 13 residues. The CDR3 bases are TGTGCCAGCAGTTCCGGGACTACCTACGAGCAGTACTTC. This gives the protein CASSSGTTYEQYF.

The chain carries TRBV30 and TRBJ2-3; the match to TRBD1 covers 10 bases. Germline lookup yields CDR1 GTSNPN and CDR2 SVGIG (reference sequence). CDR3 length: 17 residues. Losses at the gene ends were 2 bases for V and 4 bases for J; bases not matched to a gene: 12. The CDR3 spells CAWSFPGTGALPDTQYF. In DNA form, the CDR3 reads TGTGCCTGGAGTTTTCCAGGGACAGGGGCCCTCCCAGATACGCAGTATTTT.

CDR3 nucleotides: TGCGCCAGCAGCTTGGCCGGTAGCGGTAGTACAGATACGCAGTATTTT. This gives the protein CASSLAGSGSTDTQYF. This chain connects TRBV5-1 to TRBJ2-3, with D tentatively TRBD2 (6 bases). The CDR3 extends over 16 amino acids. The germline gives CDR1 SGHRS, CDR2 YFSETQ. V was trimmed by 0 bases and J by 3 bases, leaving 14 bases between them.

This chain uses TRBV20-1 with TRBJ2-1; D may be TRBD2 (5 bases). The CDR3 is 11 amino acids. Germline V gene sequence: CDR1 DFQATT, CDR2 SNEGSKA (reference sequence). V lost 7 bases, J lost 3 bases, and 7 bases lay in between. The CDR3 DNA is TGCAGTGTCGGGGACTACAATGAGCAGTTCTTC. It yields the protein CSVGDYNEQFF.

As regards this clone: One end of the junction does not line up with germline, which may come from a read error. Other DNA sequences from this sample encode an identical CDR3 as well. CDR3 protein: CASSARTGVNSNYGYTF. The DNA for the CDR3 is TGCGCCAGCAGTGCTAGGACAGGGGTAAATTCTAACTATGGCTACACCTTC. This sequence joins TRBV6-1 and TRBJ1-2, with 9 bases fitting TRBD1. CDR1 and CDR2 from the germline V gene are MNHNS and SASEGT. This CDR3 is built from 17 residues.

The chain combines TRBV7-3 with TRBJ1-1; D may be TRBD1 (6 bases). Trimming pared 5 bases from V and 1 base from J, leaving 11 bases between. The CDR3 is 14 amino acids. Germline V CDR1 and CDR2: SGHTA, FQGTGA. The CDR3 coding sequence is TGTGCCAGCAGCCCGAAACAGGGGAACACTGAAGCTTTCTTT. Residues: CASSPKQGNTEAFF.

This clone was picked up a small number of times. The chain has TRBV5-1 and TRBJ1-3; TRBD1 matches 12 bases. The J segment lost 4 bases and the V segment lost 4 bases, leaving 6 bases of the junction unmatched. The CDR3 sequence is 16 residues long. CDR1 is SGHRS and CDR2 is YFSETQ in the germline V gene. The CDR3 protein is CASSGGQGASGNTIYF. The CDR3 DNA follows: TGCGCCAGCAGCGGGGGACAGGGGGCATCAGGAAACACCATATATTTT.

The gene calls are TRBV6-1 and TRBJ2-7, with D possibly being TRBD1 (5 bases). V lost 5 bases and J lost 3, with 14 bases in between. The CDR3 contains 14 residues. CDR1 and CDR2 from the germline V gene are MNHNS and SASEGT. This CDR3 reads CASSSTDARYEQYF. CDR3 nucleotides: TGTGCCAGCAGTTCGACAGACGCCCGCTACGAGCAGTACTTC.

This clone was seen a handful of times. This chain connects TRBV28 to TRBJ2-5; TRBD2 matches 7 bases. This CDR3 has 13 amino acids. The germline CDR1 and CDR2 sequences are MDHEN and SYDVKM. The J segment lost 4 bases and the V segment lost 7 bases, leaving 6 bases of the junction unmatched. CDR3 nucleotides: TGTGCCAGCACTCTGGGAGGGCGAGAGACCCAGTACTTC. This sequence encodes CASTLGGRETQYF.